The rows below give T cell receptor beta chains drawn from one sample of a study of T cell repertoires in cytomegalovirus infection. Each CDR3 protein gets one entry after TCRdb re-called the reads with MiXCR. The sample has about 400,000 distinct CDR3 sequences, about a sixth seen once. The sequencing input was PBMCs. Every receptor here comes from a human donor in good health (CMV status not recorded). Some clones in this sample may be carry-over from other donors' samples. Both conserved end residues are part of each CDR3. A D gene is named only where the DNA matches it firmly. For some rows the clone size is stated as once, few or many, or as a class when expanded; others skip it.

clone_size d_call j_call v_call cdr3_aa cdr3_nt
once . TRBJ1-4 TRBV12-3/TRBV12-4 CATQGRREKLFF TGTGCCACCCAGGGGCGGAGAGAAAAACTGTTTTTT
many . TRBJ2-2 TRBV7-2 CASRLGPDTGELFF TGTGCCAGCAGGTTGGGACCCGACACCGGGGAGCTGTTTTTT
many . TRBJ2-5 TRBV7-2 CASSAMGETQYF TGTGCCAGCAGCGCCATGGGGGAGACCCAGTACTTC
. . TRBJ1-1 TRBV28 CASREDGYTEAFF TGTGCCAGCAGGGAGGACGGATACACTGAAGCTTTCTTT
. . TRBJ1-5 TRBV4-1 CASSLRSPQDPNQPQHF TGCGCCAGCAGCCTCCGGAGTCCCCAGGATCCCAATCAGCCCCAGCATTTT
few . TRBJ1-1 TRBV7-9 CASSLFGQNTEAFF TGTGCCAGCAGCTTATTTGGACAGAACACTGAAGCTTTCTTT
. TRBD1 TRBJ2-7 TRBV5-4 CASSLRDRVYEQYF TGTGCCAGCAGCCTCCGGGACAGGGTCTACGAGCAGTACTTC
many TRBD2 TRBJ2-1 TRBV7-9 CASSLISGGEEFF TGTGCCAGCAGCCTTATTAGCGGGGGGGAAGAGTTCTTC
many TRBD2 TRBJ2-3 TRBV11-3 CASSSRGAGGSDTQYF TGTGCCAGCAGCTCCCGAGGAGCGGGAGGCTCAGATACGCAGTATTTT
. . TRBJ1-1 TRBV6-2/TRBV6-3 CAKGQEAFF TGTGCCAAAGGACAGGAAGCTTTCTTT
many TRBD2 TRBJ2-1 TRBV7-2 CASKILAGPYEQFF TGTGCCAGCAAAATACTAGCGGGACCCTATGAGCAGTTCTTC
many . TRBJ2-5 TRBV6-1 CASSDDSGVQETQYF TGTGCCAGCAGTGATGATTCGGGGGTCCAAGAGACCCAGTACTTC
many . TRBJ2-7 TRBV7-2 CASSLVPQGPYEQYF TGTGCCAGCAGCTTAGTCCCGCAGGGTCCGTACGAGCAGTACTTC
many . TRBJ1-3 TRBV7-2 CASSTLDGNTIYF TGTGCCAGCAGCACCCTGGACGGAAACACCATATATTTT
. TRBD2 TRBJ2-3 TRBV20-1 CSAERGLAGDTASTDTQYF TGCAGTGCTGAGAGGGGACTAGCGGGAGACACCGCTAGCACAGATACGCAGTATTTT
. . TRBJ2-1 TRBV11-2 CASSLFREYWGEQFF TGTGCCAGCAGCTTATTTCGGGAGTATTGGGGTGAGCAGTTCTTC
. TRBD2 TRBJ2-7 TRBV10-3 CAISPSGGDYEQYF TGTGCCATCAGTCCTAGCGGGGGCGACTACGAGCAGTACTTC
many . TRBJ2-2 TRBV7-7 CASSLGVGELFF TGTGCCAGCAGCTTAGGTGTCGGGGAGCTGTTTTTT
many . TRBJ1-5 TRBV6-1 CASSGGTDKSNQPQHF TGTGCCAGCAGTGGAGGTACGGACAAGAGCAATCAGCCCCAGCATTTT
. TRBD1 TRBJ2-7 TRBV20-1 CSARDWDRTYEQYF TGCAGTGCTAGAGACTGGGACAGGACCTACGAGCAGTACTTC
many . TRBJ1-4 TRBV7-2 CASSLDRTNEKLFF TGTGCCAGCAGCCTCGACAGAACTAATGAAAAACTGTTTTTT
few TRBD1 TRBJ1-4 TRBV6-5 CASSSGQGTNEKLFF TGTGCCAGCAGTTCGGGACAGGGGACTAATGAAAAACTGTTTTTT
. . TRBJ2-3 TRBV18 CASSPSSRDTQYF TGTGCCAGCTCACCAAGCAGCCGCGATACGCAGTATTTT
. . TRBJ1-2 TRBV7-2 CASSQRSGYGYTF TGTGCCAGCAGCCAAAGATCGGGTTATGGCTACACCTTC
few . TRBJ1-6 TRBV27 CASSFVGSPLHF TGTGCCAGCAGTTTTGTGGGCTCACCCCTCCACTTT
few . TRBJ1-1 TRBV12-3/TRBV12-4 CATSRFVTEAFF TGTGCCACCTCCAGATTCGTCACTGAAGCTTTCTTT
many TRBD1 TRBJ2-3 TRBV7-8 CASSLPKQGPRADTQYF TGTGCCAGCAGCTTACCCAAACAGGGGCCCCGCGCAGATACGCAGTATTTT
many TRBD1 TRBJ1-4 TRBV2 CASSEGQGRHEKLFF TGTGCCAGCAGTGAAGGACAGGGGCGCCATGAAAAACTGTTTTTT
. TRBD1 TRBJ2-1 TRBV18 CASSPPSYSGTGGYNEQFF TGTGCCAGCTCACCACCAAGTTACTCCGGGACAGGGGGCTACAATGAGCAGTTCTTC
once . TRBJ2-1 TRBV29-1 CSVDLPGSNEQFF TGCAGCGTTGACCTCCCGGGATCCAATGAGCAGTTCTTC
. . TRBJ2-1 TRBV12-3/TRBV12-4 CASTRIAADNEQFF TGTGCCAGCACCCGAATAGCGGCGGACAATGAGCAGTTCTTC
many TRBD1 TRBJ1-2 TRBV15 CATSRDLNRGMRGYTF TGTGCCACCAGCAGAGACTTAAACAGGGGGATGCGGGGCTACACCTTC
. TRBD2 TRBJ2-3 TRBV28 CASRPERGGGPDTQYF TGTGCCAGCAGACCTGAGCGGGGGGGCGGTCCAGATACGCAGTATTTT
. . TRBJ1-3 TRBV28 CAHSGLGNTIYF TGTGCCCATTCAGGACTTGGAAACACCATATATTTT
many TRBD1 TRBJ1-1 TRBV12-3/TRBV12-4 CASSTGDSREAFF TGTGCCAGCAGTACCGGGGACAGCCGGGAAGCTTTCTTT
many . TRBJ2-3 TRBV7-2 CASSRRDTQYF TGTGCCAGCAGCCGGAGAGATACGCAGTATTTT
. . TRBJ2-7 TRBV7-9 CASSLVGAIYEQYF TGTGCCAGCAGCTTAGTCGGAGCAATCTACGAGCAGTACTTC